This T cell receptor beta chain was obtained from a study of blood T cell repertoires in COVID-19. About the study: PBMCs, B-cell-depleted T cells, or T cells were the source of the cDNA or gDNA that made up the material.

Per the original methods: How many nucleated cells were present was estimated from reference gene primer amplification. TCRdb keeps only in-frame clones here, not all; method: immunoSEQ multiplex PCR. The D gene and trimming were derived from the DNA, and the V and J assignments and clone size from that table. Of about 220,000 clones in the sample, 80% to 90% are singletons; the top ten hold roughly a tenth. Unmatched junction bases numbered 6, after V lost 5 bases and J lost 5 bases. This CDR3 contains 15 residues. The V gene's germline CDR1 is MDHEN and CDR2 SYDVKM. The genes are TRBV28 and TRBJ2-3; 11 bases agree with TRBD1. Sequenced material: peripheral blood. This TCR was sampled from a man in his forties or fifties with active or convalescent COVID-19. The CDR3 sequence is CASSGQGAPVDTQYF. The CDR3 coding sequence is TGTGCCAGCAGTGGACAGGGGGCGCCTGTAGATACGCAGTATTTT.